This is a list of T cell receptor beta chains from one sample in a study of beta chain features in type 1 diabetes. Libraries were prepared by immunoSEQ multiplex PCR; TCRdb keeps only in-frame clonotypes and omits some of them. The sample has about 360,000 clones, over 10% seen once. Material for sequencing was naive CD4+ T cells from blood. The receptors derive from a man between 18 and 35 years old in good health. The CDR3 runs from the conserved cysteine through the conserved F or W. Fields, in order: J gene, V gene, CDR3 protein.

TRBJ1-1 | TRBV6-5 | CASSYSNRWNTEAFF
TRBJ1-2 | TRBV19 | CASSVAVINYGYTF
TRBJ2-7 | TRBV11-3 | CASSLEAGSHEQYF
TRBJ1-1 | TRBV5-1 | CASSLTVNTEAFF
TRBJ1-6 | TRBV5-4 | CASSSSPRGYNSPLHF
TRBJ2-1 | TRBV6-1 | CASSGTSGGYNEQFF
TRBJ2-1 | TRBV29-1 | CSVGPYNEQFF
TRBJ2-7 | TRBV29-1 | CSVGQTYEQYF
TRBJ1-5 | TRBV27 | CASSLSAGSGGPQHF
TRBJ2-1 | TRBV4-3 | CASSQIASGSLYEQFF
TRBJ1-1 | TRBV23-1 | CASSRVGEGCTEAFF
TRBJ2-1 | TRBV7-6 | CASSLVPSTSGRAGYAYNEQFF
TRBJ2-1 | TRBV7-2 | CASSRETGYNEQFF
TRBJ1-3 | TRBV30 | CAWSTGAGNTIYF
TRBJ1-1 | TRBV10-3 | CAISERQTEAFF
TRBJ1-5 | TRBV7-2 | CASSPDAGGQPQHF
TRBJ1-1 | TRBV6-5 | CASSRQGRFEAFF
TRBJ1-1 | TRBV7-3 | CASSLFGEFGGEAFF
TRBJ2-3 | TRBV5-1 | CASSAGPSTDTQYF
TRBJ1-5 | TRBV19 | CAVRSAGSNQPQHF
TRBJ1-2 | TRBV28 | CASSFPTGTGGKDYGYTF
TRBJ1-2 | TRBV29-1 | CSVEDRRGGAKGYGYTF
TRBJ2-1 | TRBV9 | CASSVSVAGGEQFF
TRBJ2-7 | TRBV23-1 | CAPGAGGYEQYF
TRBJ2-6 | TRBV4-2 | CASSPVGQGSGANVLTF
TRBJ1-2 | TRBV30 | CAWSLDIQSSGYTF
TRBJ2-1 | TRBV5-1 | CASSSRGVGYNEQFF